This TCR beta chain appears in the sequencing data of a study of T-cell memory formation after mild COVID-19. V shed 8 bases and J shed 0 bases, with 8 bases lying between them. The CDR3 extends over 14 amino acids. CDR1 and CDR2 from the germline V gene are SNHLY and FYNNEI. Points from the study as a whole: Pre-infection memory already had some responding clones, implying cross-reactive memory joined. CD8+ contracting clones occupied EMRA, while CD4+ ones occupied mainly CM and EM. A balance of CD4 and CD8 characterized clones contracting day 15 to 85, whereas later expanders leaned CD4+.

This clonotype was counted a few times. The antigen remains undetermined. TCRdb called the 5' RACE reads again in MiXCR, with one record for every CDR3 protein. The sample lists a few hundred thousand distinct CDR3 sequences, 15% to 20% occurring once. The sample consisted of PBMCs or a T cell subset sorted from them (not recorded which). The chain uses TRBV2 and TRBJ1-6; unclear D gene. The origin of this receptor is a young man who had mild COVID-19 (a few samples of this study predate the infection). Cell type and time point are not known. CDR3 nucleotides: TGTGCCAGCTCGCCAGACTCCTATAATTCACCCCTCCACTTT. This codes for CASSPDSYNSPLHF.